The entry below describes one T cell receptor beta chain. Its antigen is unidentified. The record originates from a study of cytomegalovirus exposure and HLA in healthy donors. Regarding the study as a whole: Equally common other TCR beta chains were less clonally expanded than HLA-associated ones, a later analysis found. Researchers reported that a few CMV-associated chains were confirmed in vitro as CMV antigen-specific. TCR beta V segments were, for the most part, productive about 87% or about 30% of the time in an earlier analysis.

The PCR used 60 Vbeta and 13 Jbeta primers. Assay used: immunoSEQ multiplex PCR; TCRdb lists only in-frame clones, some missing. The data show nearly 110,000 clones, with roughly four fifths seen just once and approximately 2.4% held by the top ten. This CDR3 is 14 amino acids long. Trimming shortened V by 0 bases and J by 4 bases, and 10 bases separated the two germline ends. In germline, CDR1 is SGHKS, CDR2 YYEKEE (reference sequence). The receptor was derived from a man between 18 and 35 years old in good health and CMV-seronegative. J is TRBJ1-2 and V is TRBV5-5; D unresolved. The sample taken for sequencing was PBMCs. CDR3 coding DNA: TGTGCCAGCAGCTTGGCCCCAGGCCTCTATGGCTACACCTTC. Translating it yields CASSLAPGLYGYTF. Drawing the rest from reference TRBV5-5 and TRBJ1-2, the complete variable domain is DAGVTQSPTHLIKTRGQQVTLRCSPISGHKSVSWYQQVLGQGPQFIFQYYEKEERGRGNFPDRFSARQFPNYSSELNVNALLLGDSALYLCASSLAPGLYGYTFGSGTRLTVV.